The sequence of this TCR beta chain was determined in a study of shared clonotypes between healthy human individuals. Study-wide results and limits: Generally, estimated richness proved larger in naive subsets than it did in memory subsets.

Points on this clone: The antigen remains unidentified.

Assay execution proceeded at the deep level. The repertoire was sequenced with immunoSEQ multiplex PCR; TCRdb's copy has only in-frame clones and lacks some. Of 2,100,000 or so clones listed, approximately 95% are singletons. Each sample came from a Caucasian adult donor living in Nashville, Tennessee. This TCR came from a man aged 18 to 35 in good health. Material for sequencing was naive CD4+ T cells sorted from blood. Subset: CD45RA+ positively selected.

CDR3 in DNA: TGCGCCAGCAGCTCCAACAGCTTCTCTGGGGCCAACGTCCTGACTTTC. Translation: CASSSNSFSGANVLTF. V usage is TRBV5-1 and J usage is TRBJ2-6; unclear D gene. The CDR3 is 16 residues long. V shed 3 bases and J shed 0 bases, with 10 bases lying between them. Germline CDR1 SGHRS, CDR2 YFSETQ.